A selection of T cell receptor beta chains follows, all from one sample in a study of blood T cells in healthy people across ages. MiXCR, applied by TCRdb to the 5' RACE reads, yields one record per CDR3 protein. The sample comprises around 1,800,000 distinct CDR3 sequences, about two fifths of which are singletons, and under 25% rests with the top ten. The sequencing input was blood. Source of these receptors: a human donor in good health. CDR3s include the opening cysteine and the closing phenylalanine or tryptophan. Fields, in order: V gene, clone size, D gene, J gene, CDR3 DNA, CDR3 protein. A D gene is named only where the DNA matches it firmly. Clone size, where shown, is once, few, many, or a class for clones that have expanded.

v_gene: TRBV20-1
abundance: few
d_gene: -
j_gene: TRBJ2-1
CDR3nt: TGCAGTGCTAGAGATTGGGGCAATGAGCAGTTCTTC
CDR3aa: CSARDWGNEQFF

v_gene: TRBV11-2
abundance: -
d_gene: -
j_gene: TRBJ2-7
CDR3nt: TGTGCCAGCAGCTCGCAGGTCTTTCCCTACGAGCAGTACTTC
CDR3aa: CASSSQVFPYEQYF

v_gene: TRBV12-3/TRBV12-4
abundance: -
d_gene: -
j_gene: TRBJ2-1
CDR3nt: TGTGCCAGCAGTTTCAGTTTACTCTACAATGAGCAGTTCTTC
CDR3aa: CASSFSLLYNEQFF

v_gene: TRBV4-3
abundance: few
d_gene: -
j_gene: TRBJ1-2
CDR3nt: TGCGCCAGCAGCCAAAACCGGCAGGGCGGCTATGGCTACACCTTC
CDR3aa: CASSQNRQGGYGYTF

v_gene: TRBV6-1
abundance: -
d_gene: -
j_gene: TRBJ1-2
CDR3nt: TGTGCCAGCAGTGCAAGGGTTGGCTATGGCTACACCTTC
CDR3aa: CASSARVGYGYTF

v_gene: TRBV4-2
abundance: -
d_gene: TRBD2
j_gene: TRBJ2-5
CDR3nt: TGTGCCAGCAGCCAAGGACTAGCGGGGGGATTAGAGACCCAGTACTTC
CDR3aa: CASSQGLAGGLETQYF

v_gene: TRBV6-5
abundance: -
d_gene: -
j_gene: TRBJ2-1
CDR3nt: TGTGCCAGCAGTTACTTATCAGGGAGAAATGAGCAGTTCTTC
CDR3aa: CASSYLSGRNEQFF

v_gene: TRBV12-3/TRBV12-4
abundance: -
d_gene: TRBD2
j_gene: TRBJ2-3
CDR3nt: TGTGCCTGCATTCTGGGAGGGAGCACAGATACGCAGTATTTT
CDR3aa: CACILGGSTDTQYF

v_gene: TRBV7-2
abundance: few
d_gene: -
j_gene: TRBJ1-2
CDR3nt: TGTGCCAGCAGCTGGAAAGGGGAAAACTATGGCTACACCTTC
CDR3aa: CASSWKGENYGYTF

v_gene: TRBV24-1
abundance: few
d_gene: -
j_gene: TRBJ1-2
CDR3nt: TGTGCCACCAGCGGGGGGAGCAACTATGGCTACACCTTC
CDR3aa: CATSGGSNYGYTF

v_gene: TRBV29-1
abundance: -
d_gene: -
j_gene: TRBJ2-7
CDR3nt: TGCAGCGTTGAATCGTCAGGGGACCTCTACGAGCAGTACTTC
CDR3aa: CSVESSGDLYEQYF

v_gene: TRBV24-1
abundance: -
d_gene: -
j_gene: TRBJ1-1
CDR3nt: TGTGCCACCAGGAGGGGGGAGAGGACTGAAGCTTTCTTT
CDR3aa: CATRRGERTEAFF

v_gene: TRBV2
abundance: many
d_gene: -
j_gene: TRBJ2-4
CDR3nt: TGTGCCAGCAGTAAGACTTTTGTAGCCAAAAACATTCAGTACTTC
CDR3aa: CASSKTFVAKNIQYF

v_gene: TRBV7-2
abundance: many
d_gene: TRBD1
j_gene: TRBJ1-2
CDR3nt: TGTGCCAGCAGCTTATCACAGGGGAACTATGGCTACACCTTC
CDR3aa: CASSLSQGNYGYTF